This T cell receptor beta chain was captured by sequencing in a study of cytomegalovirus exposure and HLA in healthy donors. Study conclusions and caveats: A later analysis associated 15,000 to 20,000 TCR beta sequences with HLA alleles at a 0.05 false discovery rate.

The PCR ran on 60 Vbeta and 13 Jbeta primers. Using immunoSEQ multiplex PCR, the repertoire was profiled, and TCRdb retains in-frame clones only, with some absent. The sample contains about 160,000 clones, about four fifths of which appear only once. CDR1 ENHRY and CDR2 SYGVKD come from the germline V gene. V lost 6 bases, J lost 3 bases, and 12 bases lay in between. The CDR3 runs to 13 residues. A word on this clone: Its specificity is not known.

Sequenced material: PBMCs. The clonotype was recovered from a male donor in good health and CMV-seronegative. This chain links TRBV10-3 with TRBJ2-7; D may be TRBD1 (6 bases). The CDR3 nucleotides are TGTGCCATCAGAAACGACAGGAGCTACGAGCAGTACTTC. Its translation is CAIRNDRSYEQYF.